This TCR beta chain is from a study of vaccination and CD4 T cells after COVID-19. The overall study: Participants were vaccinated with two doses, given as either BNT162b2 or mRNA-1273 vaccine.

CD4+ T cells that had been cultured provided DNA sequenced with the Oncomine TCR Beta short-read assay. TCRdb processed the PCR reads anew with MiXCR; each CDR3 protein has one entry. Among about 12,000 distinct CDR3 sequences listed, 54% were seen once. Treatment in this sample: approximately nine-day PBMC culture with coronavirus spike peptide pools or control peptides (ViraFEST assay). For ViraFEST, peptide pools expanded antigen-specific T cells, after which the TCRs were sequenced. The ends lost 0 bases at V and 5 bases at J; junction bases unmatched: 6. Germline V gene lookup returns CDR1 DFQATT and CDR2 SNEGSKA (reference sequence). This CDR3 has 14 residues. About this clonotype: Antigen specificity is unknown.

The origin of this receptor is a human donor with COVID-19. Sequencing was performed on cultured CD4+ T cells from blood, taken after SARS-CoV-2 vaccination. The gene calls are TRBV20-1 and TRBJ2-7, with 8 bases that match TRBD2. CDR3 region: CSARDARGANEQYF. CDR3 nucleotides: TGCAGTGCTAGAGATGCGCGGGGGGCGAACGAGCAGTACTTC.